This T cell receptor beta chain was captured by sequencing in a study of T cell repertoires in cytomegalovirus infection. The germline gives CDR1 MNHEY, CDR2 SVGEGT. The germline V and J ends were trimmed by 4 bases and 0 bases, with 15 bases remaining between them. CDR3 length: 16 amino acids. Ten or more counts support this clonotype. Its antigen remains unidentified. Whole-study findings and limits: The ex vivo response was dominated by HLA-C-restricted CMV-specific TCR beta clonotypes.

TCRdb recomputed calls from the reads with MiXCR, one row per CDR3 protein. The sample carries 160,000 or so distinct CDR3 sequences, roughly 22% recorded once. The receptor was derived from a human donor in good health (CMV status not recorded). Some clones in this sample may be carry-over from other donors' samples. The chain couples TRBV6-2 or TRBV6-3 to TRBJ1-2, with a tentative D call TRBD1 (6 bases). The sequencing used CD8+ T cells from cultured PBMCs, collected from culture after CMV antigen stimulation. The CDR3 loop reads CASSLNRDTANYGYTF. For the CDR3, the DNA is TGTGCCAGCAGTTTAAACCGGGACACCGCTAACTATGGCTACACCTTC.